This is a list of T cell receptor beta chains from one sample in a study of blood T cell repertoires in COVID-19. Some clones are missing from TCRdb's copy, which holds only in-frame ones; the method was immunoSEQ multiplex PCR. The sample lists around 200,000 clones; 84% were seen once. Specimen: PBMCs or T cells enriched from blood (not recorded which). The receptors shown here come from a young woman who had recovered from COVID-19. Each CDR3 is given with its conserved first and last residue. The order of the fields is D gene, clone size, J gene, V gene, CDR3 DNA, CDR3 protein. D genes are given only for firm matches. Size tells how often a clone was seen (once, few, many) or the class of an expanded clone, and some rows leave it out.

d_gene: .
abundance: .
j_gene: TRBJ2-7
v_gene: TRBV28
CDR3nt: TGTGCCAGCAGCCACGACAGTAACTACTACTACGAGCAGTACTTC
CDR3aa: CASSHDSNYYYEQYF

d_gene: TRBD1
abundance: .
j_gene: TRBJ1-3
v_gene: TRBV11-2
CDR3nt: TGTGCCAGCAGCTTAGGGGGGCCCGGGACAGAGAGAAACACCATATATTTT
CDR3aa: CASSLGGPGTERNTIYF

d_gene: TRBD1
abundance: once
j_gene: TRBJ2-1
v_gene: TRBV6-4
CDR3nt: TGTGCCAGCAGTGACTCGGGGACAGGGGTCAATGAGCAGTTCTTC
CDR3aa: CASSDSGTGVNEQFF

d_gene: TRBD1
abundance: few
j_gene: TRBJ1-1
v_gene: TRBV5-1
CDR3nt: TGCGCCAGCAGATCAGACAGGGGTGGCACTGAAGCTTTCTTT
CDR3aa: CASRSDRGGTEAFF

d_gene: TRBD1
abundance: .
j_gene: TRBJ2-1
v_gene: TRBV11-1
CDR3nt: TGTGCCAGCAGCCCCCGGGACAGGGGGCGGAATGAGCAGTTCTTC
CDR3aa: CASSPRDRGRNEQFF

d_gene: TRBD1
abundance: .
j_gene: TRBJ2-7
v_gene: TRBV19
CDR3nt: TGTGCCAGTATTGGGACAGGGGACTACGAGCAGTACTTC
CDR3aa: CASIGTGDYEQYF

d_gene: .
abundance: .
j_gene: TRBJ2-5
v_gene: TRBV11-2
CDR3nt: TGTGCCAGCAGCGAGCTCATGGGGGCACAAGAGACCCAGTACTTC
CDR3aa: CASSELMGAQETQYF

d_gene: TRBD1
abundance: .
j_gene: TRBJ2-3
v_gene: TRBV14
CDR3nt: TGTGCCAGCAGCCAGACGACAGGGACAGATACGCAGTATTTT
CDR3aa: CASSQTTGTDTQYF

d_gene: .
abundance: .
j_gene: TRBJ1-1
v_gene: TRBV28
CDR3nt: TGTGCCAGCAGGGAGGGGAATGAAGCTTTCTTT
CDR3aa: CASREGNEAFF

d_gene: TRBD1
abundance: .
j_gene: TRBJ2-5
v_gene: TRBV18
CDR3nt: TGTGCCAGCTCACCACAACAGGGGCTCCAAGAGACCCAGTACTTC
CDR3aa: CASSPQQGLQETQYF

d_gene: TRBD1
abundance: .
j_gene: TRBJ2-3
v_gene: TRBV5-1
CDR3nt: TGCGCCAGCAGCTTGGGACAGGGGTGGACAGATACGCAGTATTTT
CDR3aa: CASSLGQGWTDTQYF

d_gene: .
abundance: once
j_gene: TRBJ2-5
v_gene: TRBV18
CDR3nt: TGTGCCAGCTCACCCAGGACAGATTTAGAGACCCAGTACTTC
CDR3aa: CASSPRTDLETQYF

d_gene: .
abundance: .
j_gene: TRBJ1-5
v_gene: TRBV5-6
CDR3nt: TGTGCCAGCAGCGCTCTTTCGGGAAGCAATCAGCCCCAGCATTTT
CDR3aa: CASSALSGSNQPQHF

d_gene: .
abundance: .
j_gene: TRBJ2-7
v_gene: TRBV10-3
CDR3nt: TGTGCCATCAATTCAGGGGAAAGGAACGAGCAGTACTTC
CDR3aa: CAINSGERNEQYF

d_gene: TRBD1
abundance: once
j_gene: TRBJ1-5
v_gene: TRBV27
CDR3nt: TGTGCCAGCAGTTTCCAGGGGGCACGGCAGCCCCAGCATTTT
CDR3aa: CASSFQGARQPQHF

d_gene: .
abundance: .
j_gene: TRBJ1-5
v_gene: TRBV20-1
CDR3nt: TGCAGTGCTAGTGCGCGCGGGGTCGGCAATCAGCCCCAGCATTTT
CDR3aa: CSASARGVGNQPQHF

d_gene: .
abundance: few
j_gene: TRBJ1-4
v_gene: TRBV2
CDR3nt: TGTGCCAGCAGCGTCGAACGGGCTGGCGGGGAAAAACTGTTTTTT
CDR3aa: CASSVERAGGEKLFF

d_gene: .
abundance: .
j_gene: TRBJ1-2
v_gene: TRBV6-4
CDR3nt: TGTGCCAGCAGTGCCCAGGGTTATCCTGACTATGGCTACACCTTC
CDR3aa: CASSAQGYPDYGYTF

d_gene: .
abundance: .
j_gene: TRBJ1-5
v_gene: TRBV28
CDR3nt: TGTGCCAGCAGAGGGGCAGGGGATAGCAATCAGCCCCAGCATTTT
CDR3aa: CASRGAGDSNQPQHF

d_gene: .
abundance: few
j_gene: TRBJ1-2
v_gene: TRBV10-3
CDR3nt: TGTGCCTCCTGGGGGGGGCAGGATAGGGATGGCTACACCTTC
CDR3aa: CASWGGQDRDGYTF

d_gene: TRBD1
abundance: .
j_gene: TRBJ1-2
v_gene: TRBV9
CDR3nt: TGTGCCAGCAGCCCACAGGACAGGTTACGCACCTTCGATGGCTACACCTTC
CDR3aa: CASSPQDRLRTFDGYTF

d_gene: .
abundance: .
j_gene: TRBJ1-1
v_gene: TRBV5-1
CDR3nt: TGCGCCTGTAACCTACAGGGAAATGAGAACACTGAAGCTTTCTTT
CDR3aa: CACNLQGNENTEAFF

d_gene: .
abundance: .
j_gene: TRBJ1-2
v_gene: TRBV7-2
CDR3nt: TGTGCCAGCAGCTTCCCGGACAAGTATGGCTACACCTTC
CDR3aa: CASSFPDKYGYTF

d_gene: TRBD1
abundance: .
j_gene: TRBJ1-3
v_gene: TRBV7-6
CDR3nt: TGTGCCAGCAGCTTACAGGGGACAGCGACCTCTGGAAACACCATATATTTT
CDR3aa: CASSLQGTATSGNTIYF

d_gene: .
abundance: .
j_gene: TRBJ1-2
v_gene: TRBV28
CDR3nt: TGTGCCAGCAGTTTGAGATCGGACATCGTCTATGGCTACACCTTC
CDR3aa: CASSLRSDIVYGYTF

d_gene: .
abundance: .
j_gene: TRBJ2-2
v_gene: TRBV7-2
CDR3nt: TGTGCCAGCAGCTTAGTAGCGCCCCGTGACCCGAACACCGGGGAGCTGTTTTTT
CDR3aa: CASSLVAPRDPNTGELFF

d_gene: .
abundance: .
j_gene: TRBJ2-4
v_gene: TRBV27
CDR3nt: TGTGCCAGCAGTTTAGGGGCATCGGCCAAAAACATTCAGTACTTC
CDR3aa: CASSLGASAKNIQYF

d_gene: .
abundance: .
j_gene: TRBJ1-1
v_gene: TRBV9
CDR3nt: TGTGCCAGCTCCTGGGGGGACACTGAAGCTTTCTTT
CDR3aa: CASSWGDTEAFF

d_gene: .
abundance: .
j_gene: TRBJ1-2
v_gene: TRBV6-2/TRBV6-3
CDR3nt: TGTGCCAGCAGTTACAGTGTTCGGTCCTATCGCTACACCTTC
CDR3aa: CASSYSVRSYRYTF

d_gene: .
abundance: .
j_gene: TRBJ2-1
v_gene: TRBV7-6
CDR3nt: TGTGCCAGCAGCTTAGCCCTAGATAGCTCCTACAATGAGCAGTTCTTC
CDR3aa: CASSLALDSSYNEQFF

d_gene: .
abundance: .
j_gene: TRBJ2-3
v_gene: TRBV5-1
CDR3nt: TGCGCCAGCAGCTTGGGATACGGAGATACGCAGTATTTT
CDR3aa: CASSLGYGDTQYF

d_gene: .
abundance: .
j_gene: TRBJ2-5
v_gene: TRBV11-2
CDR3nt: TGTGCCAGCAGCTTAGAACGGATCGGGGGAGGGACCCAGTACTTC
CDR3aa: CASSLERIGGGTQYF

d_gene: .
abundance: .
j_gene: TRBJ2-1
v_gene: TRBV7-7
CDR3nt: TGTGCTAGCAGCTTAGAGCCTATAGCGACCAATGAGCAGTTCTTC
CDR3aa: CASSLEPIATNEQFF